The clone carrying this TCR beta chain turned up a few times. This sample was included in a study of blood T cell repertoires in COVID-19. About the research overall: Acute and convalescent COVID-19 specimens originated in the United States, Italy and Spain.

As originally analysed: Nucleated cell counts were estimated from reference gene primer amplification. Clones were sequenced by immunoSEQ multiplex PCR, and TCRdb holds only the in-frame ones, with some missing. That table is the source of V, J and clone size, and D and trimming were worked out from the DNA. This sample yields about 190,000 clones, of which 76% are seen a single time; around 17% belongs to the top ten. The CDR3 runs to 15 residues. Trimming removed 4 bases at V and 5 bases at J, with 17 bases between. CDR1 and CDR2 from the germline V gene are SGHTS and YDEGEE. Sequencing was done on a sample of PBMCs or T cells enriched from blood (not recorded which). The V call is TRBV5-8, the J call TRBJ2-3; perhaps TRBD2 as D (6 bases). This clonotype was sampled from a woman between 45 and 65 years old with acute COVID-19. The CDR3 DNA is TGTGCCAGCAGCATCTCGCGGGGCTATAGAGATACGCAGTATTTT. Amino acids: CASSISRGYRDTQYF.